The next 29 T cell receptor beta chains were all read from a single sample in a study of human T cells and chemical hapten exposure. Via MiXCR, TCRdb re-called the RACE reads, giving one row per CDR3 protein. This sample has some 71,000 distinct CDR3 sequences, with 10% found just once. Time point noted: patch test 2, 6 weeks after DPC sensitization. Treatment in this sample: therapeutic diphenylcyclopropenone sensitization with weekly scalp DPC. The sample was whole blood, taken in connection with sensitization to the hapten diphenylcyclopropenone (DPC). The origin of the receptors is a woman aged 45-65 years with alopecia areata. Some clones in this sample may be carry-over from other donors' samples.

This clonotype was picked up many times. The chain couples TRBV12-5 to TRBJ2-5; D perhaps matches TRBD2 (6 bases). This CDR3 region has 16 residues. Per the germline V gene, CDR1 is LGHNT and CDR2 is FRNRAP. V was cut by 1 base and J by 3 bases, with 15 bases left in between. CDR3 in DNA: TGTGCTAGTGGTTTGGCCCGGGACTCCCTTAAAGAGACCCAGTACTTC. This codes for CASGLARDSLKETQYF.

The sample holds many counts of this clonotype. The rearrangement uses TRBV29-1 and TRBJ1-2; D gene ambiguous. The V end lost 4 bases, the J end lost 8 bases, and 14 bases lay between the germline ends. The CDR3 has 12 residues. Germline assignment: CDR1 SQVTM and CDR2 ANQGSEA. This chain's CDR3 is CSVVQSSEGYTF. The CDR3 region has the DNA TGCAGCGTTGTTCAGTCCTCCGAGGGCTACACCTTC.

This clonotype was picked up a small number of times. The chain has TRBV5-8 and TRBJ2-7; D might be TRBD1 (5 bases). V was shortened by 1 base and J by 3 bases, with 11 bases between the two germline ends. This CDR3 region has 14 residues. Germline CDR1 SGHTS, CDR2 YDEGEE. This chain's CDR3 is CASSLYPQGYEQYF. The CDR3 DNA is TGTGCCAGCAGCTTGTATCCCCAGGGCTACGAGCAGTACTTC.

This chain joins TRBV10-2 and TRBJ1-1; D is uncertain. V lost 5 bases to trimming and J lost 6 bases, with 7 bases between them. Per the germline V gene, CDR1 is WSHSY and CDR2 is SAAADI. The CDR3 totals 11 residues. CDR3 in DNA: TGCGCCAGCAGTTTCGGGTCTGAAGCTTTCTTT. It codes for CASSFGSEAFF.

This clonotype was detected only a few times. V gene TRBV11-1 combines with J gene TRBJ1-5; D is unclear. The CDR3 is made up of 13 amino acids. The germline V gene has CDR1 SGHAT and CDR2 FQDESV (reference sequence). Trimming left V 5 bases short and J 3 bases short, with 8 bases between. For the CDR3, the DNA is TGTGCCAGCAGCGTAGACACCAATCAGCCCCAGCATTTT. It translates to CASSVDTNQPQHF.

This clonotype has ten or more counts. The CDR3 DNA is TGTGCTAGTAAGTGGTACCCTCCGCAGGTTGATGGCTACACCTTC. It yields the protein CASKWYPPQVDGYTF. The V call is TRBV12-5, the J call TRBJ1-2; D is unresolved. Germline V gives CDR1 LGHNT, CDR2 FRNRAP. The germline V and J ends were trimmed by 8 bases and 6 bases, with 22 bases remaining between them. This CDR3 has 15 residues.

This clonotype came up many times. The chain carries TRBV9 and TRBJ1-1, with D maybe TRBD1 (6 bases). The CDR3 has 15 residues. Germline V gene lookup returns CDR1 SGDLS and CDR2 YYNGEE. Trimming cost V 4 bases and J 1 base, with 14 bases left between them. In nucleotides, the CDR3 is TGTGCCAGCAGCTATCTTACAGGGCCGAACACTGAAGCTTTCTTT. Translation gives CASSYLTGPNTEAFF.

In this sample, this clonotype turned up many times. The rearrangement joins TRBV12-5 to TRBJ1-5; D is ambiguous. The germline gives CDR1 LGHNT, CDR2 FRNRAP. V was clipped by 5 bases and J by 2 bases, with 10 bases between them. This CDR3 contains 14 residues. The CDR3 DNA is TGTGCTAGTGGTCCTAGTCCAGGCAATCAGCCCCAGCATTTT. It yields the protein CASGPSPGNQPQHF. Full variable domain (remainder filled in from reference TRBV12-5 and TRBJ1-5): DARVTQTPRHKVTEMGQEVTMRCQPILGHNTVFWYRQTMMQGLELLAYFRNRAPLDDSGMPKDRFSAEMPDATLATLKIQPSEPRDSAVYFCASGPSPGNQPQHFGDGTRLSIL.

The CDR3 nucleotides are TGTGCCAGCAGTTTTAGGTTGGATCAGGTAGGCGATGAGCAGTTCTTC. This gives the protein CASSFRLDQVGDEQFF. This rearrangement joins TRBV12-3 or TRBV12-4 to TRBJ2-1, with D hard to call. V lost 3 bases and J 8 bases, leaving 20 bases between the germline ends. This CDR3 has 16 amino acids.

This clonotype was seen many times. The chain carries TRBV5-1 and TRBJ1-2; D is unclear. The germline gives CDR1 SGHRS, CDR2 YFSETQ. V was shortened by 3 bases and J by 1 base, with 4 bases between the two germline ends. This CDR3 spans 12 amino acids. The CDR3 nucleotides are TGCGCCAGCAGCTGGGGTAACTATGGCTACACCTTC. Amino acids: CASSWGNYGYTF.

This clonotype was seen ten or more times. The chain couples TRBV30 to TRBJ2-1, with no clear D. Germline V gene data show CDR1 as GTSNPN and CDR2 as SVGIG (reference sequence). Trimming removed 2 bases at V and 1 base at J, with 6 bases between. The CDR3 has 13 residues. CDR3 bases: TGTGCCTGGAGTCCCTTGTCCTACAATGAGCAGTTCTTC. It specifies CAWSPLSYNEQFF.

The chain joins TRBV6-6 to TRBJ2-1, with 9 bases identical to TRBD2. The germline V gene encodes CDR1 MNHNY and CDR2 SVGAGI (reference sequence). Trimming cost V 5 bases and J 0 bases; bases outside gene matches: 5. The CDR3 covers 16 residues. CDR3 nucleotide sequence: TGTGCCAGCAGTATTAGCGGGAGTAGCTCCTACAATGAGCAGTTCTTC. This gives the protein CASSISGSSSYNEQFF.

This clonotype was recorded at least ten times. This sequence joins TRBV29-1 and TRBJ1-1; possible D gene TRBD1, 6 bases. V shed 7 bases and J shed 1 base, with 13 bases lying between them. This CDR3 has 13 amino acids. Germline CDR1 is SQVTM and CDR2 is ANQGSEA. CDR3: CSGAGQTNTEAFF. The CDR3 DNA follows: TGCAGCGGCGCGGGACAAACGAACACTGAAGCTTTCTTT.

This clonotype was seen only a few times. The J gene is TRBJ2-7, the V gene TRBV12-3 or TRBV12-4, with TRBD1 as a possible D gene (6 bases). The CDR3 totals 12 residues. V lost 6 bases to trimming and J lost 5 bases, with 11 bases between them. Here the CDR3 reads CASSYTGNEQYF. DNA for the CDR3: TGTGCCAGCAGCTACACAGGGAACGAGCAGTACTTC.

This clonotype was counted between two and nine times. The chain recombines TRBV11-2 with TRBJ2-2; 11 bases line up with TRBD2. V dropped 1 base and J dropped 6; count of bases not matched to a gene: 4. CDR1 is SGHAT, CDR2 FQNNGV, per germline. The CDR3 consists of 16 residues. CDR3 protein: CASSLALAGVAGELFF. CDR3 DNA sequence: TGTGCCAGCAGCTTAGCACTAGCGGGAGTGGCCGGGGAGCTGTTTTTT. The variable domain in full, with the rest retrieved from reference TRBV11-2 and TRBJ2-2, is EAGVAQSPRYKIIEKRQSVAFWCNPISGHATLYWYQQILGQGPKLLIQFQNNGVVDDSQLPKDRFSAERLKGVDSTLKIQPAKLEDSAVYLCASSLALAGVAGELFFGEGSRLTVL.

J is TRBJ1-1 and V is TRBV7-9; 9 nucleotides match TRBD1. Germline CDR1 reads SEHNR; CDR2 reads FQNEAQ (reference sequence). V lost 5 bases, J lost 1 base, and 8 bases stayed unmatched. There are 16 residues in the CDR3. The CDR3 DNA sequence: TGTGCCAGCAGCCCCTCGGGACAGGGTTGGAACACTGAAGCTTTCTTT. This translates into CASSPSGQGWNTEAFF.

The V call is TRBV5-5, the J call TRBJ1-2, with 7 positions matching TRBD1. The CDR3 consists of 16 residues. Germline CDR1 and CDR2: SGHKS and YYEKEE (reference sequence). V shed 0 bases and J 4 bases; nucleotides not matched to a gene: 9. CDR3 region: CASSLGDRAFVYGYTF. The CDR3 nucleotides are TGTGCCAGCAGCTTGGGAGACAGGGCATTTGTCTATGGCTACACCTTC.

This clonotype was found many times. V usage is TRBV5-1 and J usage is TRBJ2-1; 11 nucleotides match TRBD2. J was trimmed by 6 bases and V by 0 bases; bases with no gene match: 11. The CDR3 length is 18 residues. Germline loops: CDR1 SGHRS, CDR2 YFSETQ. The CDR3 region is CASSLGLAGGRFRNEQFF. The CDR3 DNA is TGCGCCAGCAGCTTGGGGCTAGCGGGAGGCAGATTCCGCAATGAGCAGTTCTTC.

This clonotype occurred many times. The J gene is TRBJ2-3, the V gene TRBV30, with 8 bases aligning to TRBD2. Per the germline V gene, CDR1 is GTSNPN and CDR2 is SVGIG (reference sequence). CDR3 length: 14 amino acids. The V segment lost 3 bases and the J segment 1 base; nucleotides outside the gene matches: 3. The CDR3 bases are TGTGCCTGGAGCAGACTAGCGCGCACAGATACGCAGTATTTT. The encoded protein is CAWSRLARTDTQYF.

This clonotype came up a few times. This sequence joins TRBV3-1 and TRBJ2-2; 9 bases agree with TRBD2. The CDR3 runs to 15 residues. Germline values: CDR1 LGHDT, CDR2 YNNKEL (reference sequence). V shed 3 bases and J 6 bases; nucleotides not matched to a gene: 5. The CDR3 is CASSHQAGGPGELFF. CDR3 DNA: TGTGCCAGCAGCCATCAAGCGGGAGGACCCGGGGAGCTGTTTTTT.

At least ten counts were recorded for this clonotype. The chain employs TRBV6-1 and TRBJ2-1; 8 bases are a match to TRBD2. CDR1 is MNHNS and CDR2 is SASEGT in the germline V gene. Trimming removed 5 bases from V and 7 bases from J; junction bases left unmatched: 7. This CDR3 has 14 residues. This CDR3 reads CASSTGGRLNEQFF. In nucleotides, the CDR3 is TGTGCCAGCAGTACAGGCGGGAGGTTGAATGAGCAGTTCTTC.

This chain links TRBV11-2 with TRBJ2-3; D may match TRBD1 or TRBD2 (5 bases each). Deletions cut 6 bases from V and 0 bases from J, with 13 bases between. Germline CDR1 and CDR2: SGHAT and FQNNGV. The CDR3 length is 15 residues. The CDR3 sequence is CASSRLGVSTDTQYF. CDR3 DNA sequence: TGTGCCAGCAGTCGCTTGGGGGTCAGCACAGATACGCAGTATTTT.

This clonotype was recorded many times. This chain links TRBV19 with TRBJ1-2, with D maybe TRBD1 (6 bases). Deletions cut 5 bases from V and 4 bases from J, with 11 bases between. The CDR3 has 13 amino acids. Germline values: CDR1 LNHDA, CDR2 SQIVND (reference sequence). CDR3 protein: CASSARTVYGYTF. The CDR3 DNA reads TGTGCCAGTAGTGCCCGGACAGTCTATGGCTACACCTTC.

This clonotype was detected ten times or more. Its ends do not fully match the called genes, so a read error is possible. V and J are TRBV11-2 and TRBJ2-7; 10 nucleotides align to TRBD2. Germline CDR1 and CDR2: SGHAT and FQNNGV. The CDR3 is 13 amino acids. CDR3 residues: CASSPDGLAESDF. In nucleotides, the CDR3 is TGTGCCAGCAGCCCCGACGGACTAGCGGAGTCCGACTTC.

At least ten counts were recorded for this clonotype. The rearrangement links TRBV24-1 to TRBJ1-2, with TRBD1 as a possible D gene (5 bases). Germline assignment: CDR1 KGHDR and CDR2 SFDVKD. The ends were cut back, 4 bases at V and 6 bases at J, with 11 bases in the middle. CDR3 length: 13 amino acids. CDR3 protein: CATSDADTDGYTF. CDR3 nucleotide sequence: TGTGCCACCAGTGACGCGGACACGGATGGCTACACCTTC.

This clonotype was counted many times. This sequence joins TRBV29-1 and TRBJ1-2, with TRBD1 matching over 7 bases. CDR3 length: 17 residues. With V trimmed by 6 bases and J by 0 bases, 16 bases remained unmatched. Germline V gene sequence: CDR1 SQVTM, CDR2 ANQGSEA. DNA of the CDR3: TGCAGCGTCGAAACTTCCAGGGGGGGCCTAGCTAACTATGGCTACACCTTC. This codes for CSVETSRGGLANYGYTF.

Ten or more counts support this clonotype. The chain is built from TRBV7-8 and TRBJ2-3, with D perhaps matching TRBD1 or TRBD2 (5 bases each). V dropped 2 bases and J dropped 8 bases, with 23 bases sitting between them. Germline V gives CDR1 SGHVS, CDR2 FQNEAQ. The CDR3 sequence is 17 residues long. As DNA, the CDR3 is TGTGCCAGCAGCTTAAGGGTTCGTGGTGGGGGTCCCCGTACGCAGTATTTT. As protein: CASSLRVRGGGPRTQYF. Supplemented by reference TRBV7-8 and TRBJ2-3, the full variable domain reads GAGVSQSPRYKVAKRGQDVALRCDPISGHVSLFWYQQALGQGPEFLTYFQNEAQLDKSGLPSDRFFAERPEGSVSTLKIQRTQQEDSAVYLCASSLRVRGGGPRTQYFGPGTRLTVL.

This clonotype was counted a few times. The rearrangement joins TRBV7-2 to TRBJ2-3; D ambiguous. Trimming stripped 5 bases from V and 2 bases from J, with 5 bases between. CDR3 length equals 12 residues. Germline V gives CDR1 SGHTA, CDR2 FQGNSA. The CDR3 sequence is CASSPYTDTQYF. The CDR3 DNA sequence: TGTGCCAGCAGCCCTTACACAGATACGCAGTATTTT.

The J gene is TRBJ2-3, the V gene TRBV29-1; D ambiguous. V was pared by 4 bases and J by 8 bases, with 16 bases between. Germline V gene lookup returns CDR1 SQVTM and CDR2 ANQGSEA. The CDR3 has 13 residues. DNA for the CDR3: TGCAGCGTTGCTGGTCTTGACGTCGGTACGCAGTATTTT. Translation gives CSVAGLDVGTQYF.